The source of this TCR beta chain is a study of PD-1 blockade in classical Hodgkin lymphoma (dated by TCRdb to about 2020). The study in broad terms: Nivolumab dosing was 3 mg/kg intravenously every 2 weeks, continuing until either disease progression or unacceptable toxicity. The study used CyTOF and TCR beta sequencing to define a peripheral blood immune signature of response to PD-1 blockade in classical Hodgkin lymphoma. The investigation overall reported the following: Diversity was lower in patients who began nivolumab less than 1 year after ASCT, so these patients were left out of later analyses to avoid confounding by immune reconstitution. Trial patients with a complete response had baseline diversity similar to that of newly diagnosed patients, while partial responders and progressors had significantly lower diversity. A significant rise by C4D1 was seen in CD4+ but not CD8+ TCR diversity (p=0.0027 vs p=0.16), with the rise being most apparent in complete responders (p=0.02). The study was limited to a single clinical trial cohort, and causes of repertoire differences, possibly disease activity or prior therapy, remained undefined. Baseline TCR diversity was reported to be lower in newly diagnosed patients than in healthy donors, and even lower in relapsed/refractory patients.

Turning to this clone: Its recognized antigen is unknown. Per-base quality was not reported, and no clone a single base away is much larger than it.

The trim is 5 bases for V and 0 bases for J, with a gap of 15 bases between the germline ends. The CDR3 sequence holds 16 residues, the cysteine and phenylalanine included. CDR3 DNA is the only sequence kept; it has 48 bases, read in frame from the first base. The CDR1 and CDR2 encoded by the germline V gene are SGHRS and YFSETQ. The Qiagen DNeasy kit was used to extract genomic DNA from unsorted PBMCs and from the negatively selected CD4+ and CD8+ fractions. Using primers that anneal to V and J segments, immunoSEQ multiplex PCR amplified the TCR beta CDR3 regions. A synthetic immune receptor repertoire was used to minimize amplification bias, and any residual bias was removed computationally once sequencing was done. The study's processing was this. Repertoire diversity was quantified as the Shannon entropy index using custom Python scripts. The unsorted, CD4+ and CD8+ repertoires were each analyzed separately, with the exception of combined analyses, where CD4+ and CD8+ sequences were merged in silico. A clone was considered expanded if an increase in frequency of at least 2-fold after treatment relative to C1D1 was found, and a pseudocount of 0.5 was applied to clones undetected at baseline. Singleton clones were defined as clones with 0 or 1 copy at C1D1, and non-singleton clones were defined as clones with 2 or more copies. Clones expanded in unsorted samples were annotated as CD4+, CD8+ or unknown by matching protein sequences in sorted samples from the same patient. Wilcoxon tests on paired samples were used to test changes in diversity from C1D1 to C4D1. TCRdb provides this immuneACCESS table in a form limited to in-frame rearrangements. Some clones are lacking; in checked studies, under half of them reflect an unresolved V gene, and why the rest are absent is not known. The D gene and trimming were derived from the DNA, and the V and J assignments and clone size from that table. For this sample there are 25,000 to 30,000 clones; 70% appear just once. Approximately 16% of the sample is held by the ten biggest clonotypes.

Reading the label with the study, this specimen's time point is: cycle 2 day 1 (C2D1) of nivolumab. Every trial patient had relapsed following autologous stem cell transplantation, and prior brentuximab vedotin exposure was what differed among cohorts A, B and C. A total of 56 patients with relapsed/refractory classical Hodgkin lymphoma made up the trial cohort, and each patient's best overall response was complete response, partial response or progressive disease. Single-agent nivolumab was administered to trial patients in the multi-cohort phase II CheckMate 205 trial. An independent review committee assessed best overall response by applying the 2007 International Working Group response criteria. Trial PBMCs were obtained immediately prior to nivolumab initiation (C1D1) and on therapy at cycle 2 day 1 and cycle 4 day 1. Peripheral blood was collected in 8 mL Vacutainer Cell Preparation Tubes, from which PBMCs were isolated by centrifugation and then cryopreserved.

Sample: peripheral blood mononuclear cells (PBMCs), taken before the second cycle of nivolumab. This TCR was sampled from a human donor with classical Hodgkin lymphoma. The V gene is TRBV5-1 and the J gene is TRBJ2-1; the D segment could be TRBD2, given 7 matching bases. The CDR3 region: CASRGGLQSSYNEQFF. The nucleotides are TGCGCCAGCAGGGGGGGGCTCCAGAGCTCCTACAATGAGCAGTTCTTC.